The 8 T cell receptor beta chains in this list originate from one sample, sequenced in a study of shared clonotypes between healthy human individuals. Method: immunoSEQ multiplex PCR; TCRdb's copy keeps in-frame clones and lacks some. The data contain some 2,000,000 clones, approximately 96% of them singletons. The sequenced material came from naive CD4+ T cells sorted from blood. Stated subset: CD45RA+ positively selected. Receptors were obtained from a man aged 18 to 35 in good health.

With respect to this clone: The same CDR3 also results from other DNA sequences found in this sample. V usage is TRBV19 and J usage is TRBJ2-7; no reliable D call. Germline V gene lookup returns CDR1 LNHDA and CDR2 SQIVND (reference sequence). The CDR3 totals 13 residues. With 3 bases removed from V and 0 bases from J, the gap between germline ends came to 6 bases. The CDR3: CASSIGTSYEQYF. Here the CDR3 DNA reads TGTGCCAGTAGTATTGGCACCTCCTACGAGCAGTACTTC. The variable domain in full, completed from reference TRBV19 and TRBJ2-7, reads DGGITQSPKYLFRKEGQNVTLSCEQNLNHDAMYWYRQDPGQGLRLIYYSQIVNDFQKGDIAEGYSVSREKKESFPLTVTSAQKNPTAFYLCASSIGTSYEQYFGPGTRLTVT.

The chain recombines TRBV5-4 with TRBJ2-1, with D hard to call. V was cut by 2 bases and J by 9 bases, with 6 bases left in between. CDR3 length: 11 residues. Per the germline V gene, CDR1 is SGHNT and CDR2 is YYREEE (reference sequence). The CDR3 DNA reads TGTGCCAGCAGCTTCGAGGTTGAGCAGTTCTTC. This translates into CASSFEVEQFF.

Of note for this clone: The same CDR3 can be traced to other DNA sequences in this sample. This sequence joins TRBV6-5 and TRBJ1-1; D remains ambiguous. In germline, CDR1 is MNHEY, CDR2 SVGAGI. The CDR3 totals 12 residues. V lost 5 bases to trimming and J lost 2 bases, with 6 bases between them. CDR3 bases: TGTGCCAGCAGTAACAGAAACACTGAAGCTTTCTTT. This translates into CASSNRNTEAFF.

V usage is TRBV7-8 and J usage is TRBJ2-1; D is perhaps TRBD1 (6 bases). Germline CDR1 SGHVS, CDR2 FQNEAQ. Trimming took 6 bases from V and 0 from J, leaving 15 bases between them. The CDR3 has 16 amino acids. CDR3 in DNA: TGTGCCAGCAGTCACCGGGGACACCTCTCCTACAATGAGCAGTTCTTC. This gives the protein CASSHRGHLSYNEQFF.

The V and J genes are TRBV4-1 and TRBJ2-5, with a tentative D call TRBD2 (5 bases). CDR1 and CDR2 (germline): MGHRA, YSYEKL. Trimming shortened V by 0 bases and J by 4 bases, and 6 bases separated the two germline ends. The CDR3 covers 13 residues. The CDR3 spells CASSQEAGETQYF. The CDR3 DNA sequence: TGCGCCAGCAGCCAAGAGGCGGGAGAGACCCAGTACTTC.

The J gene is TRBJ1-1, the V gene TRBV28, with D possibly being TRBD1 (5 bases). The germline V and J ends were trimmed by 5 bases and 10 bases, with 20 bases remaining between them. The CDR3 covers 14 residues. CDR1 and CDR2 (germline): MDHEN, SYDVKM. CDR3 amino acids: CASSQTSGFWVAFF. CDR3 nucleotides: TGTGCCAGCAGTCAAACCTCAGGGTTCTGGGTAGCTTTCTTT.

The CDR3 sequence: CATSREGLGAYEQYF. For the CDR3, the DNA is TGTGCCACCAGCAGAGAGGGACTCGGAGCCTACGAGCAGTACTTC. The chain carries TRBV15 and TRBJ2-7; a possible D gene is TRBD2 (6 bases). The CDR3 spans 15 residues. The germline V gene has CDR1 LNHNV and CDR2 YYDKDF (reference sequence). Trimming removed 0 bases from V and 2 bases from J, with 11 bases in between.

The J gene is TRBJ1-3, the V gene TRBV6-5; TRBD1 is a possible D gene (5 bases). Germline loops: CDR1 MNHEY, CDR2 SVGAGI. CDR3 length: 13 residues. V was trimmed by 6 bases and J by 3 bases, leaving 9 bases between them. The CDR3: CASSQGLGNTIYF. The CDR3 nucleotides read TGTGCCAGCAGCCAGGGACTTGGAAACACCATATATTTT.